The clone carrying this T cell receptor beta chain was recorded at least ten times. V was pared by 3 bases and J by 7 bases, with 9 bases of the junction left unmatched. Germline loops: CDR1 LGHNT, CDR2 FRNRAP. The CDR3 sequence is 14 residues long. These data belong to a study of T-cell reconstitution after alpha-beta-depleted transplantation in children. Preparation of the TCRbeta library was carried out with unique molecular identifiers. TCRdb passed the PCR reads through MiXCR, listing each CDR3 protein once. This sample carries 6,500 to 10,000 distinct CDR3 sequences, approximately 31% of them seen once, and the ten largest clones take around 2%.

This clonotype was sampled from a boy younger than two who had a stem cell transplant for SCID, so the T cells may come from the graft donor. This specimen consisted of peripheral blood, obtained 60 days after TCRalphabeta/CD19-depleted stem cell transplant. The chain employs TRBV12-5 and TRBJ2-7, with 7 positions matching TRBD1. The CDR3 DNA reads TGTGCTAGTGGTTTAAAATACAGGGGCAGGGAGCAGTACTTC. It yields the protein CASGLKYRGREQYF. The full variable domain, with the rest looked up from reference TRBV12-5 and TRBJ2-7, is DARVTQTPRHKVTEMGQEVTMRCQPILGHNTVFWYRQTMMQGLELLAYFRNRAPLDDSGMPKDRFSAEMPDATLATLKIQPSEPRDSAVYFCASGLKYRGREQYFGPGTRLTVT.